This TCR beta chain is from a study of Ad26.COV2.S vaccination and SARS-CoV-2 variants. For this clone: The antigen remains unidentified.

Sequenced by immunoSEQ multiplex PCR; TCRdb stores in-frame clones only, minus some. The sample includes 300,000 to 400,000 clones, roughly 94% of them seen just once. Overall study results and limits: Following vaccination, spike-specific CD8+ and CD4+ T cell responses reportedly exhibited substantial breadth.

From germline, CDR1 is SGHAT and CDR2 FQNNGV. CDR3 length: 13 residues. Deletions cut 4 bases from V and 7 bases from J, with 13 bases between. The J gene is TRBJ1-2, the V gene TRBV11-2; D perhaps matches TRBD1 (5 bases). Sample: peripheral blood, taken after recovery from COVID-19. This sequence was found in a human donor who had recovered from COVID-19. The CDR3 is CASSSNRDFGYTF. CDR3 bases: TGTGCCAGCAGCTCCAACCGGGACTTTGGCTACACCTTC.